The rows below give T cell receptor beta chains drawn from one sample of a study of shared clonotypes between healthy human individuals. Profiled with immunoSEQ multiplex PCR; TCRdb holds only in-frame clones, not every one. Among around 1.9 million clones listed, roughly 91% were seen once. The sequencing sample was made of naive CD8+ T cells from PBMCs. These TCRs come from a man between 18 and 29 years old in good health. Some clones in this sample may be carry-over from other donors' samples. Each CDR3 is given with its conserved first and last residue. The order of the fields is V gene, clone size, J gene, D gene, CDR3 protein, CDR3 DNA. The D gene is left open where the match is weak. Clone size appears in some rows only: once, few, many, or a class for an expanded clone.

V gene: TRBV27; clone size: NA; J gene: TRBJ1-1; D gene: TRBD1; CDR3 protein: CASTSRIQGAVAEAFF; CDR3 DNA: TGTGCCAGCACGAGCCGTATACAGGGGGCAGTGGCTGAAGCTTTCTTT
V gene: TRBV6-1; clone size: NA; J gene: TRBJ1-3; D gene: NA; CDR3 protein: CASTLTETSGNTIYF; CDR3 DNA: TGTGCCAGCACCCTGACTGAAACCTCTGGAAACACCATATATTTT
V gene: TRBV2; clone size: once; J gene: TRBJ2-2; D gene: NA; CDR3 protein: CASSAWAVANTGELFF; CDR3 DNA: TGTGCCAGCAGTGCTTGGGCAGTCGCGAACACCGGGGAGCTGTTTTTT
V gene: TRBV25-1; clone size: NA; J gene: TRBJ2-7; D gene: NA; CDR3 protein: CASSVATNEQYF; CDR3 DNA: TGTGCCAGCAGTGTCGCTACGAACGAGCAGTACTTC
V gene: TRBV5-1; clone size: NA; J gene: TRBJ1-2; D gene: TRBD1; CDR3 protein: CASSLAGGGNYGYTF; CDR3 DNA: TGCGCCAGCAGCTTGGCAGGGGGAGGCAACTATGGCTACACCTTC
V gene: TRBV29-1; clone size: once; J gene: TRBJ1-3; D gene: NA; CDR3 protein: CSVVTARNTIYF; CDR3 DNA: TGCAGCGTTGTAACCGCAAGAAACACCATATATTTT
V gene: TRBV28; clone size: NA; J gene: TRBJ2-4; D gene: NA; CDR3 protein: CASSEPTGQAKNIQYF; CDR3 DNA: TGTGCCAGCAGTGAACCGACAGGACAAGCCAAAAACATTCAGTACTTC
V gene: TRBV25-1; clone size: once; J gene: TRBJ2-1; D gene: NA; CDR3 protein: CASSDPRGPLSSYNEQFF; CDR3 DNA: TGTGCCAGCAGTGATCCCCGAGGACCGTTGAGCTCCTACAATGAGCAGTTCTTC
V gene: TRBV27; clone size: few; J gene: TRBJ2-5; D gene: NA; CDR3 protein: CAPPTEGQETQYF; CDR3 DNA: TGTGCCCCCCCCACCGAGGGGCAAGAGACCCAGTACTTC
V gene: TRBV29-1; clone size: NA; J gene: TRBJ2-7; D gene: NA; CDR3 protein: CSAQVSYEQYF; CDR3 DNA: TGCAGCGCCCAGGTCTCCTACGAGCAGTACTTC
V gene: TRBV7-9; clone size: NA; J gene: TRBJ2-7; D gene: NA; CDR3 protein: CASSLYLIDEQYF; CDR3 DNA: TGTGCCAGCAGCTTATACCTTATCGACGAGCAGTACTTC
V gene: TRBV28; clone size: NA; J gene: TRBJ2-7; D gene: NA; CDR3 protein: CASSLYGQTYEQYF; CDR3 DNA: TGTGCCAGCAGTTTGTACGGTCAAACCTACGAGCAGTACTTC
V gene: TRBV7-8; clone size: NA; J gene: TRBJ2-7; D gene: TRBD1; CDR3 protein: CASRQGSSSYEQYF; CDR3 DNA: TGTGCCAGCCGACAGGGGTCCTCTTCCTACGAGCAGTACTTC
V gene: TRBV6-5; clone size: NA; J gene: TRBJ1-2; D gene: NA; CDR3 protein: CASSYSTSGSLWGYTF; CDR3 DNA: TGTGCCAGCAGTTACTCGACTTCAGGGTCCTTGTGGGGCTACACCTTC
V gene: TRBV6-5; clone size: NA; J gene: TRBJ1-1; D gene: NA; CDR3 protein: CASTGWTEAFF; CDR3 DNA: TGTGCCAGCACCGGTTGGACTGAAGCTTTCTTT
V gene: TRBV4-1; clone size: NA; J gene: TRBJ2-1; D gene: NA; CDR3 protein: CASSQGRMLPSYNEQFF; CDR3 DNA: TGCGCCAGCAGCCAAGGTCGTATGCTCCCCTCCTACAATGAGCAGTTCTTC
V gene: TRBV19; clone size: NA; J gene: TRBJ2-3; D gene: TRBD2; CDR3 protein: CASSISIAGEADTQYF; CDR3 DNA: TGTGCCAGTAGTATCTCCATAGCGGGAGAGGCAGATACGCAGTATTTT
V gene: TRBV30; clone size: NA; J gene: TRBJ1-1; D gene: NA; CDR3 protein: CAWSVILNTEAFF; CDR3 DNA: TGTGCCTGGAGTGTTATCCTGAACACTGAAGCTTTCTTT
V gene: TRBV6-5; clone size: NA; J gene: TRBJ2-4; D gene: NA; CDR3 protein: CASSYAQGWAKNIQYF; CDR3 DNA: TGTGCCAGCAGTTACGCGCAGGGCTGGGCCAAAAACATTCAGTACTTC
V gene: TRBV28; clone size: NA; J gene: TRBJ2-3; D gene: NA; CDR3 protein: CASSQGTTDTDTQYF; CDR3 DNA: TGTGCCAGCAGTCAGGGGACAACGGATACAGATACGCAGTATTTT
V gene: TRBV4-1; clone size: NA; J gene: TRBJ2-1; D gene: TRBD2; CDR3 protein: CASSQDFATSGRNEQFF; CDR3 DNA: TGCGCCAGCAGCCAAGATTTCGCGACTAGCGGGAGAAATGAGCAGTTCTTC
V gene: TRBV11-2; clone size: NA; J gene: TRBJ2-7; D gene: NA; CDR3 protein: CASSPRTLYEQYF; CDR3 DNA: TGTGCCAGCAGCCCAAGAACCCTTTACGAGCAGTACTTC
V gene: TRBV27; clone size: once; J gene: TRBJ1-4; D gene: NA; CDR3 protein: CASSLSSRGNEKLFF; CDR3 DNA: TGTGCCAGCAGTTTATCGTCCAGGGGTAATGAAAAACTGTTTTTT
V gene: TRBV7-9; clone size: NA; J gene: TRBJ2-7; D gene: NA; CDR3 protein: CASSWQLYEQYF; CDR3 DNA: TGTGCCAGCAGCTGGCAGCTCTACGAGCAGTACTTC
V gene: TRBV25-1; clone size: NA; J gene: TRBJ1-3; D gene: NA; CDR3 protein: CASSEANTIYF; CDR3 DNA: TGTGCCAGCAGTGAAGCCAACACCATATATTTT
V gene: TRBV5-1; clone size: NA; J gene: TRBJ2-2; D gene: NA; CDR3 protein: CASSTLPPGQDYTGELFF; CDR3 DNA: TGCGCCAGCAGCACCCTACCCCCGGGACAAGACTACACCGGGGAGCTGTTTTTT
V gene: TRBV18; clone size: few; J gene: TRBJ1-1; D gene: NA; CDR3 protein: CASSPRSPEPEAFF; CDR3 DNA: TGTGCCAGCTCACCTCGGAGTCCCGAGCCTGAAGCTTTCTTT
V gene: TRBV7-3; clone size: NA; J gene: TRBJ2-1; D gene: NA; CDR3 protein: CASSLTPYNEQFF; CDR3 DNA: TGTGCCAGCAGCTTAACCCCCTACAATGAGCAGTTCTTC
V gene: TRBV28; clone size: NA; J gene: TRBJ1-3; D gene: NA; CDR3 protein: CASSRIPPYRLSGNTIYF; CDR3 DNA: TGTGCCAGCAGCCGCATCCCCCCTTACCGACTCTCTGGAAACACCATATATTTT
V gene: TRBV19; clone size: NA; J gene: TRBJ1-1; D gene: NA; CDR3 protein: CASSIPGTEAFF; CDR3 DNA: TGTGCCAGTAGTATACCCGGGACAGAAGCTTTCTTT
V gene: TRBV28; clone size: NA; J gene: TRBJ2-7; D gene: TRBD2; CDR3 protein: CASSFLLAGQQSYEQYF; CDR3 DNA: TGTGCCAGCAGTTTCCTACTAGCGGGACAACAATCCTACGAGCAGTACTTC
V gene: TRBV7-3; clone size: NA; J gene: TRBJ1-1; D gene: NA; CDR3 protein: CASSSPRAFF; CDR3 DNA: TGTGCCAGCAGCTCTCCAAGAGCTTTCTTT
V gene: TRBV27; clone size: once; J gene: TRBJ2-7; D gene: NA; CDR3 protein: CASRAVPGHYEQYF; CDR3 DNA: TGTGCCAGCAGGGCGGTTCCGGGCCACTACGAGCAGTACTTC
V gene: TRBV9; clone size: NA; J gene: TRBJ1-1; D gene: NA; CDR3 protein: CASSPHGSMNTEAFF; CDR3 DNA: TGTGCCAGCAGCCCCCATGGCAGTATGAACACTGAAGCTTTCTTT
V gene: TRBV9; clone size: NA; J gene: TRBJ2-6; D gene: TRBD2; CDR3 protein: CASSLRRGEGTGANVLTF; CDR3 DNA: TGTGCCAGCAGCCTACGGCGAGGGGAGGGAACTGGGGCCAACGTCCTGACTTTC
V gene: TRBV13; clone size: NA; J gene: TRBJ2-7; D gene: NA; CDR3 protein: CASSLERDSSSEQYF; CDR3 DNA: TGTGCCAGCAGCCTCGAGCGGGACAGCTCGTCCGAGCAGTACTTC
V gene: TRBV9; clone size: NA; J gene: TRBJ1-2; D gene: TRBD1; CDR3 protein: CASSPVDRGFNYGYTF; CDR3 DNA: TGTGCCAGCAGCCCAGTGGACAGGGGGTTTAACTATGGCTACACCTTC
V gene: TRBV6-6; clone size: NA; J gene: TRBJ2-7; D gene: NA; CDR3 protein: CASKAVTHYEQYF; CDR3 DNA: TGTGCCAGCAAAGCGGTTACCCACTACGAGCAGTACTTC
V gene: TRBV25-1; clone size: NA; J gene: TRBJ2-5; D gene: NA; CDR3 protein: CASSEPGTRIFTETQYF; CDR3 DNA: TGTGCCAGCAGTGAACCTGGAACTAGGATCTTTACGGAGACCCAGTACTTC
V gene: TRBV12-5; clone size: once; J gene: TRBJ1-1; D gene: NA; CDR3 protein: CASGSHLPTENTEAFF; CDR3 DNA: TGTGCTAGTGGATCCCACCTACCGACGGAAAACACTGAAGCTTTCTTT
V gene: TRBV18; clone size: few; J gene: TRBJ2-7; D gene: NA; CDR3 protein: CASSHRDFPYEQYF; CDR3 DNA: TGTGCCAGCTCACACCGGGACTTTCCCTACGAGCAGTACTTC
V gene: TRBV6-1; clone size: NA; J gene: TRBJ1-2; D gene: NA; CDR3 protein: CASSETGYGYTF; CDR3 DNA: TGTGCCAGCAGTGAGACTGGGTATGGCTACACCTTC
V gene: TRBV7-9; clone size: NA; J gene: TRBJ2-7; D gene: TRBD2; CDR3 protein: CVCASGSRYEQYF; CDR3 DNA: TGTGTGTGTGCTAGCGGGAGTAGATACGAGCAGTACTTC
V gene: TRBV10-3; clone size: NA; J gene: TRBJ2-1; D gene: NA; CDR3 protein: CAISGDTASYNEQFF; CDR3 DNA: TGTGCCATCAGCGGAGACACCGCCTCCTACAATGAGCAGTTCTTC